Reported below is one T cell receptor beta chain. CDR1 MDHEN and CDR2 SYDVKM come from the germline V gene. Trimming removed 6 bases from V and 1 base from J, with 15 bases in between. This CDR3 region has 15 residues. Only in-frame clones appear in the TCRdb table, and some are missing; sequencing was by immunoSEQ multiplex PCR. The repertoire holds approximately 100,000 clones, with roughly four fifths as singletons. This specimen belongs to a study of T cell clones after liver transplantation. The chain employs TRBV28 and TRBJ1-1, with D maybe TRBD1 (5 bases). This sequence originates from a human patient who received a liver transplant. T cells may partly derive from the graft donor. The sequenced sample was CD4+ T cells from blood, obtained approximately 43 months after liver transplant. The CDR3 DNA sequence: TGTGCCAGCAGCCTTGGGGCGCCTAGGAACACTGAAGCTTTCTTT. Translating gives CASSLGAPRNTEAFF.